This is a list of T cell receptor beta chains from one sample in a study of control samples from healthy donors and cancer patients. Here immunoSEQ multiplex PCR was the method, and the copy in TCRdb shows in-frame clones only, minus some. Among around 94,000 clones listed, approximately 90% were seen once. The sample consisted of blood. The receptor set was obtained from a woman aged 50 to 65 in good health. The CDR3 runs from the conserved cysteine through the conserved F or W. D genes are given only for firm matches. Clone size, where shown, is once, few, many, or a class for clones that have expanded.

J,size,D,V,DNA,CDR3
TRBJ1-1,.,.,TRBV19,TGTGCCAGTAGTATAGGATTCCGGGCCACTGAAGCTTTCTTT,CASSIGFRATEAFF
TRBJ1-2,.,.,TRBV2,TGTGCCAGCAGTCCCCTCTCGGAAGGCTACACCTTC,CASSPLSEGYTF
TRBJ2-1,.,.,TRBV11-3,TGTGCCAGCAGCTTACCTGCCTACAATGAGCAGTTCTTC,CASSLPAYNEQFF
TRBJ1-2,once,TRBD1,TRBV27,TGTGCCAGCAGTGAACAGGGGGCGATTCCTAACTATGGCTACACCTTC,CASSEQGAIPNYGYTF
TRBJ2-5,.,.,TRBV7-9,TGTGCCAGCAGCTTATACGGCGAGACCCAGTACTTC,CASSLYGETQYF
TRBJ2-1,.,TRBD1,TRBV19,TGTGCCAGCTGCCGGGGACAGGGGGTTTACAATGAGCAGTTCTTC,CASCRGQGVYNEQFF
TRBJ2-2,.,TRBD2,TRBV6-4,TGTGCCAGCAGTAGCGGGAGCACCGGGGAGCTGTTTTTT,CASSSGSTGELFF
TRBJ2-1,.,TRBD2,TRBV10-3,TGTGCCATCAGTGACCTAGCGGGAGCCTTTTCTGAGCAGTTCTTC,CAISDLAGAFSEQFF
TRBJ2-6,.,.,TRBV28,TGTGCCAGCTTGGGACTTAGGAGCTCTGGGGCCAACGTCCTGACTTTC,CASLGLRSSGANVLTF
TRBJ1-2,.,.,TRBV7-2,TGTGCCAGCAGCTTAGTTTCCACGAACAATGGCTACACCTTC,CASSLVSTNNGYTF
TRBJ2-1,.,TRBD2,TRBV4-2,TGTGCCAGCAGCCACCATCGGGAGGGCCCGAATGAGCAGTTCTTC,CASSHHREGPNEQFF
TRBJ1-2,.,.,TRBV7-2,TGTGCCAGCAGCTTGGGGGCGATGGGGGGCTACACCTTC,CASSLGAMGGYTF
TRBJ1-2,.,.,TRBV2,TGTGCCAGCAGTGGCACAGCCGCTTATGGCTACACCTTC,CASSGTAAYGYTF
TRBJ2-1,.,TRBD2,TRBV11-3,TGTGCCAGCAGCTTAGCTACTAGCGGGTTGGGCTACAATGAGCAGTTCTTC,CASSLATSGLGYNEQFF
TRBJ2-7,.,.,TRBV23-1,TGCGCCAGCAGTCAATGCCGGGACATTCCTTACGAGCAGTACTTC,CASSQCRDIPYEQYF
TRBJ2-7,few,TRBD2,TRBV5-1,TGCGCCAGCAGGGAGGGACTAGCGGGACGCTACGAGCAGTACTTC,CASREGLAGRYEQYF
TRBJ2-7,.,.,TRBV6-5,TGTGCCAGCAGCGGGGGTTACGAGCAGTACTTC,CASSGGYEQYF
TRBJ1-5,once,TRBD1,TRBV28,TGTGCCAGCAGTTTAAGGGACAGCCCAAGCAATCAGCCCCAGCATTTT,CASSLRDSPSNQPQHF
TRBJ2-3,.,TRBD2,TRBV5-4,TGTGCCAGCAGCTTGGGAGTAGCGGGGTCTAGCACAGATACGCAGTATTTT,CASSLGVAGSSTDTQYF
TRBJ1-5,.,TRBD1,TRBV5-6,TGTGCCAGCAGCAAAGACAGGGAGGGAAATCAGCCCCAGCATTTT,CASSKDREGNQPQHF
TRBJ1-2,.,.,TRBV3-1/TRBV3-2,TGTGCCAGCACCCACTCGGGGGGGTCTCATGGCTACACCTTC,CASTHSGGSHGYTF
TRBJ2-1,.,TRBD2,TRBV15,TGTGCCACCAGCGGGACTAGCGGGAGCGAGCAGTTCTTC,CATSGTSGSEQFF
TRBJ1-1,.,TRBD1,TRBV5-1,TGCGCCAGCAGTAGGGGACAGAGGCTCTCTGAAGCTTTCTTT,CASSRGQRLSEAFF
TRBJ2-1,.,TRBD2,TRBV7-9,TGTGCCAGCAGCCCCTCGACTAGCGGGTTCTACAATGAGCAGTTCTTC,CASSPSTSGFYNEQFF
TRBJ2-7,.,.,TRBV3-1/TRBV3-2,TGTGCCAGCAGCCAGCATACAGGGAAGGGGGAGCAGTACTTC,CASSQHTGKGEQYF
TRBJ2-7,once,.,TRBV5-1,TGCGCCAGCAGCTTAGGAGTCACATCGAATGAGCAGTACTTC,CASSLGVTSNEQYF
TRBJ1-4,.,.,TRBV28,TGTGCCAGCGGCCCTTGGAAGAGGGATCGAGGGGAAAAACTGTTTTTT,CASGPWKRDRGEKLFF
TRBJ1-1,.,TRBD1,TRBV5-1,TGCGCCAGCAGGCCCCACCCGGGACAGGGAACTGAAGCTTTCTTT,CASRPHPGQGTEAFF
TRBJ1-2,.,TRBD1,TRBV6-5,TGTGCCAGCTTCCGTGGACAGGGTTATGGCTACACCTTC,CASFRGQGYGYTF
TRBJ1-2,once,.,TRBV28,TGTGCCAGCAGTTTGATTGGGGGCCCCTTCTATGGCTACACCTTC,CASSLIGGPFYGYTF
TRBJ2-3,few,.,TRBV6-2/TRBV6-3,TGTGCCAGCAGTTACTCGAGGTTGTGGGCGGCTAGGCAAGATACGCAGTATTTT,CASSYSRLWAARQDTQYF
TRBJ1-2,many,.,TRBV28,TGTGCCAGCAGTTCGTCCCCTCTCAACTATGGCTACACCTTC,CASSSSPLNYGYTF
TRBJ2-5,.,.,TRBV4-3,TGCGCCAGCAGCCAGGAACTTGTAGAGACCCAGTACTTC,CASSQELVETQYF
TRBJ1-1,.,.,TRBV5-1,TGCGCCAGCAGCACGGGACACCCTATATACATGAACACTGAAGCTTTCTTT,CASSTGHPIYMNTEAFF
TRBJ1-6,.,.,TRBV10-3,TGTGCCATCAGTACGACCCCTTCGGACTCACCCCTCCACTTT,CAISTTPSDSPLHF
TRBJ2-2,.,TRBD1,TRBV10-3,TGTGCCACCCAAGGGGCCGGGACAGGGGGAACCGGGGAGCTGTTTTTT,CATQGAGTGGTGELFF
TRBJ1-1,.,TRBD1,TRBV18,TGTGCCAGCTCGGGAGACAGGGACCAAGCTTTCTTT,CASSGDRDQAFF
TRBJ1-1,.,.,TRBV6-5,TGTGCCAGCAGTCCCGGAACTGAAGCTTTCTTT,CASSPGTEAFF
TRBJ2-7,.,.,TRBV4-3,TGCGCCAGCAGCCAAGATCGGAGGGCGTACGAGCAGTACTTC,CASSQDRRAYEQYF
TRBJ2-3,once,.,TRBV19,TGTGCCAGTAGCGAACAGGACCCTAGGACAGATACGCAGTATTTT,CASSEQDPRTDTQYF
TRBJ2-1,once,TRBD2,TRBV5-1,TGCGCCAGCAGCCAGGCGGGGGGGTCCTACAATGAGCAGTTCTTC,CASSQAGGSYNEQFF
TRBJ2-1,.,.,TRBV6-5,TGTGCCAGCAGACTCGGGACTTTCAATGAGCAGTTCTTC,CASRLGTFNEQFF
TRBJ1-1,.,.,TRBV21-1,TGTGCCAGCAGCAAAACCGGCAGAAAGAACACTGAAGCTTTCTTT,CASSKTGRKNTEAFF
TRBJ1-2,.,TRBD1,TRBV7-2,TGTGCCAGCAGCCGTAGGGCGGGGACAGGGGGAGCAAACTATGGCTACACCTTC,CASSRRAGTGGANYGYTF
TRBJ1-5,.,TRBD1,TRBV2,TGTGCCAGCAGTGAAGGACAGGGCGGAAAGAGCAATCAGCCCCAGCATTTT,CASSEGQGGKSNQPQHF
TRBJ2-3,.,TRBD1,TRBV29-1,TGCAGCGCCCCTGGGCCCGGGACAGGGGTGGCAGATACGCAGTATTTT,CSAPGPGTGVADTQYF
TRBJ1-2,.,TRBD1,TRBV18,TGTGCCAGCTCACTTTCGACAGGGCACTATGGCTACACCTTC,CASSLSTGHYGYTF
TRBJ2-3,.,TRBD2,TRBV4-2,TGTGCCAGCAGTTCGACTAGCGCGCTAATCGGGACAGATACGCAGTATTTT,CASSSTSALIGTDTQYF
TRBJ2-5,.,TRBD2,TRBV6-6,TGTGCCAGCAGCCCCTGGGGAAGCGGGGACCAAGAGACCCAGTACTTC,CASSPWGSGDQETQYF
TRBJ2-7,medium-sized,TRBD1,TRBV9,TGTGCCAGCAGCCCACAGGGACAGCCTTACGAGCAGTACTTC,CASSPQGQPYEQYF
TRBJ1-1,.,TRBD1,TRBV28,TGTGCCAGCAGTTTCAGCAGGGGGCGTAGCACTGAAGCTTTCTTT,CASSFSRGRSTEAFF
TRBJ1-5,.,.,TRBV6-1,TGTGCCAGCAGTGAAGCGGTTAAACAGCCCCAGCATTTT,CASSEAVKQPQHF
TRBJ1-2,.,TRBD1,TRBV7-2,TGTGCCAGCAGCTCGCGGGGACAGGGGAGGGACGGCTACACCTTC,CASSSRGQGRDGYTF
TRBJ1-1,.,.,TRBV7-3,TGTGCCAGCAGCCCACGAGGACGGATGGGGAACACTGAAGCTTTCTTT,CASSPRGRMGNTEAFF
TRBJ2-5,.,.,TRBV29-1,TGCAGCGTTGAACCTACAGGGACCGAGACCCAGTACTTC,CSVEPTGTETQYF
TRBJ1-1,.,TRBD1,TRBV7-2,TGTGCCAGCAGCTATCCGGGACAGGGAGGAGTAGCTTTCTTT,CASSYPGQGGVAFF
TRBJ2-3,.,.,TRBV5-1,TGCGCCAGCAGCTTGGACGGAGGTGCAGATACGCAGTATTTT,CASSLDGGADTQYF
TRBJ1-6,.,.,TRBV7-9,TGTGCCAGCAGCTTTCCCCCCCCTTCACCCCTCCACTTT,CASSFPPPSPLHF
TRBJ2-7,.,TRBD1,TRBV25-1,TGTGCCAGCAATCACGACAGGGTCGGTTACGAGCAGTACTTC,CASNHDRVGYEQYF
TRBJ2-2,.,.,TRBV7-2,TGTGCCAGCAGCCGTTATGAGACGAACACCGGGGAGCTGTTTTTT,CASSRYETNTGELFF